A selection of T cell receptor beta chains follows, all from one sample in a study of shared clonotypes between healthy human individuals. Data came from immunoSEQ multiplex PCR; TCRdb stores just in-frame clones and leaves some out. The table records more than 600,000 clones, 92% of them present only once. The sequenced sample consisted of naive CD8+ T cells sorted from blood. These receptors all stem from a man aged 25 to 40 in good health. CDR3s include the opening cysteine and the closing phenylalanine or tryptophan. The D gene is left open where the match is weak. Only part of the rows carry a size: once, few, many, or a class if the clone is expanded.

>TRBJ2-5|-|TRBD2|TRBV5-4
CASSFGTSQETQYF
TGTGCCAGCAGCTTCGGGACTAGTCAAGAGACCCAGTACTTC
>TRBJ1-4|-|-|TRBV9
CASSPTNNEKLFF
TGTGCCAGCAGCCCCACCAATAATGAAAAACTGTTTTTT
>TRBJ2-2|-|TRBD1|TRBV5-1
CASSPNTEGQGVFGELFF
TGCGCCAGCAGCCCAAACACCGAAGGACAGGGGGTTTTCGGGGAGCTGTTTTTT
>TRBJ2-3|-|TRBD2|TRBV2
CATRSASGLADTQYF
TGTGCCACCCGGTCGGCTAGCGGGCTGGCAGATACGCAGTATTTT
>TRBJ2-3|-|TRBD2|TRBV13
CASSLRSGSSTDTQYF
TGTGCCAGCAGCTTACGTAGCGGGAGCAGCACAGATACGCAGTATTTT
>TRBJ2-2|few|-|TRBV7-6
CASSLATGELFF
TGTGCCAGCAGCTTAGCCACCGGGGAGCTGTTTTTT
>TRBJ1-1|-|-|TRBV28
CASFPLSNTEAFF
TGTGCCAGCTTCCCTTTATCGAACACTGAAGCTTTCTTT
>TRBJ2-5|-|-|TRBV15
CATSGDEEEETQYF
TGTGCCACCAGCGGAGACGAGGAGGAAGAGACCCAGTACTTC
>TRBJ2-1|-|-|TRBV9
CASSVATGNIRKYNEQFF
TGTGCCAGCAGCGTAGCTACGGGGAACATCCGAAAATACAATGAGCAGTTCTTC
>TRBJ1-5|few|-|TRBV27
CASSLWGSNQPQHF
TGTGCCAGCAGTTTATGGGGTAGCAATCAGCCCCAGCATTTT
>TRBJ1-1|-|-|TRBV11-2
CASSLVGLEGFPEAFF
TGTGCCAGCAGCTTAGTTGGTTTAGAAGGGTTCCCTGAAGCTTTCTTT
>TRBJ2-7|-|-|TRBV7-9
CASSPSQDWNYEQYF
TGTGCCAGCAGCCCGAGCCAGGACTGGAACTACGAGCAGTACTTC
>TRBJ2-3|-|TRBD1|TRBV9
CASSGDPGQPDTQYF
TGTGCCAGCAGCGGGGATCCGGGACAGCCAGATACGCAGTATTTT
>TRBJ2-1|once|TRBD2|TRBV5-8
CASSPTSGSYNEQFF
TGTGCCAGCAGCCCGACTAGCGGGAGCTACAATGAGCAGTTCTTC
>TRBJ2-2|-|-|TRBV9
CASSNLAGELFF
TGTGCCAGCAGCAATTTAGCCGGGGAGCTGTTTTTT
>TRBJ2-2|-|-|TRBV6-1
CASRRDPGRAGELFF
TGTGCCAGCAGAAGGGACCCTGGAAGGGCCGGGGAGCTGTTTTTT
>TRBJ2-1|-|TRBD2|TRBV9
CASGGLADLSSYNEQFF
TGTGCCAGCGGAGGACTAGCGGACTTGAGCTCCTACAATGAGCAGTTCTTC
>TRBJ2-2|-|-|TRBV5-4
CASSLSPGELFF
TGTGCCAGCAGCCTTTCCCCCGGGGAGCTGTTTTTT
>TRBJ2-2|-|-|TRBV11-2
CASSFSAGELFF
TGTGCCAGCAGCTTTAGTGCCGGGGAGCTGTTTTTT
>TRBJ1-1|-|TRBD1|TRBV6-5
CASSQTGPDTEAFF
TGTGCCAGCAGCCAGACAGGGCCGGACACTGAAGCTTTCTTT
>TRBJ2-3|-|TRBD2|TRBV29-1
CSVEGVPSGSTDTQYF
TGCAGCGTTGAAGGAGTCCCTAGCGGCAGCACAGATACGCAGTATTTT
>TRBJ2-7|-|TRBD2|TRBV5-6
CASSSPLAGVREQYF
TGTGCCAGCAGCTCCCCACTAGCGGGAGTTCGGGAGCAGTACTTC
>TRBJ2-7|-|TRBD2|TRBV7-2
CASSPSGNPYEQYF
TGTGCCAGCAGCCCTAGCGGGAATCCCTACGAGCAGTACTTC
>TRBJ2-1|-|TRBD2|TRBV27
CASSYSGTSYNEQFF
TGTGCCAGCAGTTATAGCGGGACCTCCTACAATGAGCAGTTCTTC
>TRBJ1-5|few|-|TRBV27
CASSFIGQPQHF
TGTGCCAGCAGTTTTATCGGTCAGCCCCAGCATTTT
>TRBJ2-3|-|-|TRBV7-6
CASSPTGPTDTQYF
TGTGCCAGCAGCCCTACCGGCCCCACAGATACGCAGTATTTT
>TRBJ2-1|-|-|TRBV5-8
CASSLFGNEQFF
TGTGCCAGCAGCTTGTTCGGCAATGAGCAGTTCTTC
>TRBJ2-1|-|-|TRBV20-1
CSAPRREQFF
TGCAGTGCTCCTAGGCGGGAGCAGTTCTTC
>TRBJ2-1|-|TRBD2|TRBV5-5
CASSSRLAGTYNEQFF
TGTGCCAGCAGCTCACGACTAGCGGGCACATACAATGAGCAGTTCTTC
>TRBJ2-4|-|TRBD1|TRBV28
CASNPPPGTEKNIQYF
TGTGCCAGCAACCCCCCGCCCGGGACAGAGAAAAACATTCAGTACTTC
>TRBJ2-7|-|-|TRBV13
CASSSSESGDTLHF
TGTGCCAGCAGCTCGTCGGAATCCGGGGACACTCTGCACTTC
>TRBJ1-2|-|-|TRBV5-1
CASTPGPGFAGYTF
TGCGCCAGTACCCCTGGTCCAGGGTTCGCTGGCTACACCTTC